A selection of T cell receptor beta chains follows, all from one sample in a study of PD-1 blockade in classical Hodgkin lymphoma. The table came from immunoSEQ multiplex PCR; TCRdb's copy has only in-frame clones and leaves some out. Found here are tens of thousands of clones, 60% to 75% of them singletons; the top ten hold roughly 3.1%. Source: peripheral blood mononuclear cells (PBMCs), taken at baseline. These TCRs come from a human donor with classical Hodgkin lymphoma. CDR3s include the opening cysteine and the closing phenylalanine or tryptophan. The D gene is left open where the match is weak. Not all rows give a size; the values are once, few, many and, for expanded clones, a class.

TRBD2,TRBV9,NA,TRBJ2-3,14,CASSLSGAADTQYF,TGTGCCAGCAGCCTGAGCGGGGCGGCAGATACGCAGTATTTT
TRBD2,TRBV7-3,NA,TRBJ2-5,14,CASSLAGAQETQYF,TGTGCCAGCAGCTTAGCGGGAGCCCAAGAGACCCAGTACTTC
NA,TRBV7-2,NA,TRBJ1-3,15,CASSSPIYSGNTIYF,TGTGCCAGCAGCTCCCCGATCTACTCTGGAAACACCATATATTTT
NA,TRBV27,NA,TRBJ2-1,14,CASTRGVLPNEQFF,TGTGCCAGCACGCGGGGAGTCCTCCCCAATGAGCAGTTCTTC
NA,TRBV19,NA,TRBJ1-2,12,CASKRGAAGYTF,TGTGCCAGTAAGCGGGGGGCAGCTGGCTACACCTTC
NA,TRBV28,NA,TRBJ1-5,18,CASSLRSGTGNSNQPQHF,TGTGCCAGCAGTTTGAGGTCGGGGACGGGAAATAGCAATCAGCCCCAGCATTTT
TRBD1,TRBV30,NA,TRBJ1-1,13,CAWNRGPNTEAFF,TGTGCCTGGAACAGGGGGCCGAACACTGAAGCTTTCTTT
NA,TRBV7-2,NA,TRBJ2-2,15,CASSSGGANTGELFF,TGTGCCAGCAGCTCGGGCGGGGCAAACACCGGGGAGCTGTTTTTT
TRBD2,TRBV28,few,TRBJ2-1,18,CASSSNPTSVSFYNEQFF,TGTGCCAGCAGCTCAAATCCTACTAGCGTTAGTTTCTACAATGAGCAGTTCTTC
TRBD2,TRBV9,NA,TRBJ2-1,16,CASSAQPGLALQEQFF,TGTGCCAGCAGCGCCCAGCCGGGACTAGCGTTGCAAGAGCAGTTCTTC
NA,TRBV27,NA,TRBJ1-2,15,CASSPKGKFNYGYTF,TGTGCCAGCAGCCCGAAAGGAAAATTTAACTATGGCTACACCTTC
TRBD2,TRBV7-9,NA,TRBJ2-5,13,CAGGTSGLETQYF,TGTGCCGGAGGGACTAGCGGGTTAGAGACCCAGTACTTC
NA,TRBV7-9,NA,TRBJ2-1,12,CASSSPQGGPFF,TGTGCCAGCAGCTCACCCCAGGGGGGGCCGTTCTTC
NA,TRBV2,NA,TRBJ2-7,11,CASDSSYEQYF,TGTGCCAGCGACAGCTCCTACGAGCAGTACTTC
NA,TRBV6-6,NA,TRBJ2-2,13,CASSYYGTGELFF,TGTGCCAGCAGTTATTACGGCACCGGGGAGCTGTTTTTT
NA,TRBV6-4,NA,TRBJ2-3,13,CASAPFPTDTQYF,TGTGCCAGCGCTCCTTTCCCCACAGATACGCAGTATTTT
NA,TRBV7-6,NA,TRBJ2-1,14,CASSPPNSYNEQFF,TGTGCCAGCAGCCCGCCCAATTCCTACAATGAGCAGTTCTTC
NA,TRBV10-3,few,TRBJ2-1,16,CAISESRADTFNEQFF,TGTGCCATCAGTGAATCTAGGGCAGACACTTTCAATGAGCAGTTCTTC
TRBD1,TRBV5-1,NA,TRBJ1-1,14,CASSPTGQITEAFF,TGCGCCAGCAGCCCGACAGGGCAGATCACTGAAGCTTTCTTT
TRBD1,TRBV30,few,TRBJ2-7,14,CALLMSGQSYEQYF,TGTGCCCTATTGATGTCGGGACAGTCCTACGAGCAGTACTTC
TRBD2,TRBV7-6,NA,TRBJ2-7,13,CASSLTSSYEQYF,TGTGCCAGCAGCTTGACTAGCAGCTACGAGCAGTACTTC
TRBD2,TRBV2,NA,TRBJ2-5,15,CANSDPLAGEETQYF,TGTGCCAACAGTGACCCACTAGCGGGGGAAGAGACCCAGTACTTC
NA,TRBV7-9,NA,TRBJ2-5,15,CASNFISESGETQYF,TGTGCCAGCAACTTTATTTCCGAGTCTGGAGAGACCCAGTACTTC
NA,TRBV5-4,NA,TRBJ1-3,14,CASSLDREGNTIYF,TGTGCCAGCAGCTTGGACAGGGAAGGAAACACCATATATTTT
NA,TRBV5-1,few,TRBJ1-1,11,CASTGSILAFF,TGCGCCAGCACAGGCAGTATCCTCGCTTTCTTT
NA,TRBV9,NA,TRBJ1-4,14,CASSASQGLEKLFF,TGTGCCAGCAGCGCCTCACAGGGACTCGAAAAACTGTTTTTT
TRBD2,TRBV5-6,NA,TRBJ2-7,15,CASDGVAGGVYEQYF,TGTGCCAGCGACGGAGTAGCGGGGGGAGTCTACGAGCAGTACTTC
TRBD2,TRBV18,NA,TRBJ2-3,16,CASSPPGLAHTDTQYF,TGTGCCAGCTCACCACCGGGACTAGCGCACACAGATACGCAGTATTTT
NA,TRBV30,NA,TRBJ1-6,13,CAWSVQGNSPLHF,TGTGCCTGGAGTGTTCAAGGAAATTCACCCCTCCACTTT
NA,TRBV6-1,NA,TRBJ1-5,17,CASSGLRTVYSNQPQHF,TGTGCCAGCAGTGGGCTCCGGACAGTTTATAGCAATCAGCCCCAGCATTTT
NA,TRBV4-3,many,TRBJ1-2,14,CASSQEKAGYGYTF,TGCGCCAGCAGCCAAGAGAAGGCCGGCTATGGCTACACCTTC
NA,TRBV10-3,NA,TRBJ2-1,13,CAISPGRYNEQFF,TGTGCCATCAGCCCGGGGCGGTACAATGAGCAGTTCTTC
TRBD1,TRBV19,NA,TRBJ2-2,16,CASSIAPTQGTGELFF,TGTGCCAGTAGTATAGCTCCGACACAGGGGACCGGGGAGCTGTTTTTT
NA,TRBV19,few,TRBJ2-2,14,CASSILPITGELFF,TGTGCCAGTAGTATACTACCGATTACCGGGGAGCTGTTTTTT
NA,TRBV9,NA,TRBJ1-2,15,CASSTGWGAHYGYTF,TGTGCCAGCAGCACGGGGTGGGGGGCGCACTATGGCTACACCTTC
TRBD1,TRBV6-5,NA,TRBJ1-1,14,CASSSQGAYTEAFF,TGTGCCAGCAGTTCACAGGGGGCGTACACTGAAGCTTTCTTT
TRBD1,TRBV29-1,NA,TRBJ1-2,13,CSAGGQAIYGYTF,TGCAGCGCAGGGGGACAGGCCATTTATGGCTACACCTTC
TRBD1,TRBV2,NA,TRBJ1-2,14,CATLGQQKNYGYTF,TGTGCCACCCTGGGACAGCAGAAAAACTATGGCTACACCTTC
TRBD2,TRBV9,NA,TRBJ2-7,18,CASSTKSSTSGIGYEQYF,TGTGCCAGCAGCACTAAATCCTCGACTAGCGGGATTGGGTACGAGCAGTACTTC
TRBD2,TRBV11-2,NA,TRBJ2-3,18,CASSLSAGVGSGTDTQYF,TGTGCCAGCAGCTTATCAGCGGGAGTTGGGAGTGGTACAGATACGCAGTATTTT
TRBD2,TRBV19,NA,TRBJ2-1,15,CASTPSGGFYNEQFF,TGTGCCAGTACCCCCTCGGGGGGTTTCTACAATGAGCAGTTCTTC
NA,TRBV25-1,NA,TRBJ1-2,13,CASSESGFEGYTF,TGTGCCAGCAGTGAATCTGGGTTTGAAGGCTACACCTTC
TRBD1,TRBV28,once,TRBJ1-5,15,CASTLETGAGQPQHF,TGTGCCAGTACCCTAGAAACAGGGGCGGGTCAGCCCCAGCATTTT
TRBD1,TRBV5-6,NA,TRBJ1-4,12,CASSSDRGELFF,TGTGCCAGCAGCTCGGACAGGGGAGAACTGTTTTTT
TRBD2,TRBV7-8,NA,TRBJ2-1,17,CASSARIAGSSYNEQFF,TGTGCCAGCAGCGCCCGGATAGCGGGAAGCTCCTACAATGAGCAGTTCTTC
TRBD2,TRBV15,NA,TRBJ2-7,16,CATSPDGGSISYEQYF,TGTGCCACCAGCCCCGACGGGGGGAGCATCTCCTACGAGCAGTACTTC
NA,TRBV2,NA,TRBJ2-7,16,CASSDRGYTPSYEQYF,TGTGCCAGCAGTGATCGTGGGTACACCCCCTCCTACGAGCAGTACTTC